The entry below gives a single TCR beta chain sequence along with its context. The record originates from a study of radiotherapy plus CTLA-4 blockade in lung cancer. Across the whole study: Across the patients, objective responses occurred in less than 20%, and disease control in 30% to 40%.

Clones were read by immunoSEQ multiplex PCR, and TCRdb kept only the in-frame ones, dropping some. This table holds 60,000 to 85,000 clones, approximately 86% found once. The CDR3 is made up of 12 amino acids. Germline V CDR1 and CDR2: LNHDA, SQIVND (reference sequence). V dropped 8 bases and J dropped 2 bases, with 6 bases sitting between them. The chain recombines TRBV19 with TRBJ2-2, with D hard to call. The clonotype was recovered from a human donor with non-small cell lung cancer who had stable disease on radiotherapy plus ipilimumab. The sample here was peripheral blood, taken from a patient treated with radiotherapy plus ipilimumab. CDR3 nucleotide sequence: TGTGCCAGTCCCTCTAACACCGGGGAGCTGTTTTTT. Translation gives CASPSNTGELFF. The variable domain in full, completed from reference TRBV19 and TRBJ2-2, reads DGGITQSPKYLFRKEGQNVTLSCEQNLNHDAMYWYRQDPGQGLRLIYYSQIVNDFQKGDIAEGYSVSREKKESFPLTVTSAQKNPTAFYLCASPSNTGELFFGEGSRLTVL.